The 8 T cell receptor beta chains below all came from one sample that was sequenced in a study of radiation and T cells in renal cell carcinoma. The method was immunoSEQ multiplex PCR; TCRdb's version includes in-frame clones alone and lacks a portion of them. The table includes about 24,000 clones, roughly 60% detected once. Described treatment: treatment-naive control, cytoreductive nephrectomy. The sample was tumor tissue, taken from a patient whose treatment was nephrectomy without radiotherapy. These TCRs come from a middle-aged man with renal cell carcinoma.

This rearrangement joins TRBV30 to TRBJ1-5; 7 bases line up with TRBD1. Looked up from germline, CDR1 is GTSNPN and CDR2 is SVGIG (reference sequence). The CDR3 length is 14 residues. Trimming cost V 4 bases and J 5 bases; bases outside gene matches: 8. In DNA, the CDR3 is TGTGCCTGGAACAGACAGGGTGTGGATCAGCCCCAGCATTTT. Translating it yields CAWNRQGVDQPQHF.

This clone turned up a few times. The genes are TRBV6-5 and TRBJ1-2; D ambiguous. V was trimmed by 8 bases and J by 4 bases, leaving 20 bases between them. Germline V gene lookup returns CDR1 MNHEY and CDR2 SVGAGI. This CDR3 has 15 amino acids. Here the CDR3 DNA reads TGTGCCAGCGTATCACAGCCTAAATTTTTCTATGGCTACACCTTC. The encoded protein is CASVSQPKFFYGYTF.

V gene TRBV18 combines with J gene TRBJ2-7, with 8 bases that match TRBD1. The V and J ends lost 2 bases and 3 bases, in that order; junction bases with no gene match: 3. The CDR3 sequence is 14 residues long. The germline V gene has CDR1 KGHSH and CDR2 LQKENI. In DNA form, the CDR3 reads TGTGCCAGCTCACCAGGGACAGGAAACTACGAGCAGTACTTC. It specifies CASSPGTGNYEQYF.

This sequence joins TRBV5-1 and TRBJ2-1; possibly TRBD2 for D (5 bases). The germline V gene encodes CDR1 SGHRS and CDR2 YFSETQ. V was trimmed by 4 bases and J by 0 bases, leaving 17 bases between them. The CDR3 contains 17 residues. DNA for the CDR3: TGCGCCAGCAGCCCGGGCTCGCGGGTAAGCTCCTACAATGAGCAGTTCTTC. Translating gives CASSPGSRVSSYNEQFF.

The J gene is TRBJ2-5, the V gene TRBV29-1, with D unresolved. V lost 3 bases and J 5 bases, leaving 4 bases between the germline ends. Germline V gene data show CDR1 as SQVTM and CDR2 as ANQGSEA. This CDR3 is built from 10 residues. The CDR3 nucleotides read TGCAGCGTTGAGTGGGAGACCCAGTACTTC. Protein product: CSVEWETQYF.

The chain is built from TRBV2 and TRBJ2-7; D is uncertain. CDR1 is SNHLY, CDR2 FYNNEI, per germline. The CDR3 loop spans 16 amino acids. Trimming removed 1 base from V and 3 bases from J, with 16 bases in between. DNA of the CDR3: TGTGCCAGCAGTGAAGGGGTAGGGAAGGGAATCTACGAGCAGTACTTC. Residues: CASSEGVGKGIYEQYF.

This chain joins TRBV4-3 and TRBJ1-1, with D tentatively TRBD1 (5 bases). CDR3 size: 14 residues. The germline CDR1 and CDR2 sequences are LGHNA and YSLEER. Trimming left V 1 base short and J 1 base short, with 7 bases between. As DNA, the CDR3 is TGCGCCAGCAGCCAAGGGGGCTGGAACACTGAAGCTTTCTTT. Translation: CASSQGGWNTEAFF.

This clone was seen once. The V call is TRBV7-6, the J call TRBJ2-7; 14 positions match TRBD2. The CDR3 extends over 20 amino acids. Germline assignment: CDR1 SGHVS and CDR2 FNYEAQ. The junction had 20 bases not matched to a gene; V was cut back by 3 bases and J by 7 bases. CDR3 in amino acids: CASSFYLGLAGGLIPGEQYF. As DNA, the CDR3 is TGTGCCAGCAGCTTCTACCTCGGACTAGCGGGAGGACTGATTCCTGGGGAGCAGTACTTC.